What follows are 21 T cell receptor beta chains derived from one specimen sequenced in a study of blood T cells in healthy people across ages. A sample-barcoded 5' primer and a J-beta primer mix were used in a second PCR of roughly 6 to 11 cycles. TCRdb re-derived calls from the 5' RACE reads in MiXCR, one entry per CDR3 protein. The table shows about a million distinct CDR3 sequences, with roughly two fifths occurring only once. Sequenced material: blood. These TCRs come from a man younger than 35 in good health.

The chain is built from TRBV4-3 and TRBJ1-2; no reliable D call. CDR1 and CDR2 from the germline V gene are LGHNA and YSLEER. Trimming took 0 bases from V and 1 from J, leaving 9 bases between them. This CDR3 spans 15 amino acids. The DNA of the CDR3 is TGCGCCAGCAGCCAAGAGTGGAGGGTTAACTATGGCTACACCTTC. This translates into CASSQEWRVNYGYTF.

The count of this clonotype is one. The chain couples TRBV12-3 or TRBV12-4 to TRBJ2-3; 7 nucleotides agree with TRBD2. After removal of 5 bases from V and 2 bases from J, the junction contained 10 bases not matched to a gene. CDR3 length: 16 residues. The CDR3 nucleotides read TGTGCCAGCAGTGGGAGCATCGGGGGGAACACAGATACGCAGTATTTT. It specifies CASSGSIGGNTDTQYF.

This clonotype showed up just a few times. This chain joins TRBV20-1 and TRBJ1-2; a weak D match, TRBD1 (5 bases). This CDR3 is 18 amino acids long. Germline values: CDR1 DFQATT, CDR2 SNEGSKA (reference sequence). CDR3 DNA: TGCAGCGCTGCCTACCCGGGACCGAACACCTCTTCTAACTATGGCTACACCTTC. It is translated as CSAAYPGPNTSSNYGYTF.

This chain links TRBV4-3 with TRBJ2-6; D may be TRBD2 (6 bases). Trimming took 0 bases from V and 1 from J, leaving 10 bases between them. The CDR3 extends over 17 amino acids. CDR1 LGHNA and CDR2 YSLEER come from the germline V gene. CDR3 sequence reads: CASSQELGGSGANVLTF. The CDR3 region has the DNA TGCGCCAGCAGCCAAGAATTGGGGGGTTCTGGGGCCAACGTCCTGACTTTC.

V gene TRBV29-1 combines with J gene TRBJ2-3, with 9 bases that match TRBD2. The CDR3 covers 15 residues. V gave up 3 bases and J gave up 6 bases; unmatched junction bases: 10. Germline values: CDR1 SQVTM, CDR2 ANQGSEA. CDR3 in DNA: TGCAGCGTTGACGGGGTAGCGGGGGCCGGGGATACGCAGTATTTT. Protein product: CSVDGVAGAGDTQYF.

This clonotype has more than one count but fewer than ten. V and J are TRBV6-5 and TRBJ1-4; tentative D call: TRBD1 (5 bases). The CDR3 covers 14 residues. Germline V gene data show CDR1 as MNHEY and CDR2 as SVGAGI. The V end lost 2 bases, the J end lost 8 bases, and 12 bases lay between the germline ends. Here the CDR3 DNA reads TGTGCCAGCAGTTACGGGAGGGGCGAGGAAAAACTGTTTTTT. It encodes CASSYGRGEEKLFF.

This clonotype was seen a handful of times. J is TRBJ1-2 and V is TRBV7-6, with TRBD1 as a possible D gene (6 bases). Between the trimmed V and J ends, which lost 2 bases and 4 bases, there was a span of 17 bases. The CDR3 runs to 16 residues. CDR1 and CDR2 (germline): SGHVS, FNYEAQ. This CDR3 reads CASSLNSGGGSYGYTF. In DNA, the CDR3 is TGTGCCAGCAGCTTAAACAGCGGAGGGGGGTCCTATGGCTACACCTTC.

The chain carries TRBV7-8 and TRBJ1-4, with a tentative D call TRBD1 (6 bases). The V and J ends lost 3 bases and 8 bases respectively, with 13 bases between them. The CDR3 spans 14 residues. Germline V lookup: CDR1 SGHVS, CDR2 FQNEAQ. The CDR3 DNA is TGTGCCAGCAGCTTCCGGGACAATTGGGAAAAACTGTTTTTT. It yields the protein CASSFRDNWEKLFF.

This clonotype has more than one count but fewer than ten. The V and J genes are TRBV6-5 and TRBJ1-1; 8 nucleotides line up with TRBD1. V was pared by 7 bases and J by 4 bases, with 8 bases of the junction left unmatched. Germline V gene sequence: CDR1 MNHEY, CDR2 SVGAGI. The CDR3 sequence is 14 residues long. The CDR3 bases are TGTGCCAGCATCAGGACAGGGCAGACCACTGAAGCTTTCTTT. Its translation is CASIRTGQTTEAFF.

This chain connects TRBV19 to TRBJ1-1; no clear D. The CDR3 covers 14 residues. Germline V gene sequence: CDR1 LNHDA, CDR2 SQIVND (reference sequence). V was clipped by 5 bases and J by 1 base, with 11 bases between them. The CDR3 loop reads CASSDDIRNTEAFF. Written as DNA, the CDR3 is TGTGCCAGTAGTGATGACATCCGGAACACTGAAGCTTTCTTT.

The V gene is TRBV6-2 or TRBV6-3, the J gene TRBJ1-6; 7 nucleotides match TRBD1. Germline V gives CDR1 MNHEY, CDR2 SVGEGT. The CDR3 loop spans 15 amino acids. Trimming at V came to 6 bases and at J to 7 bases, leaving 9 bases not matched to a gene. CDR3 in amino acids: CASRRLGQANSPLHF. CDR3 nucleotides: TGTGCCAGCAGAAGACTCGGACAGGCAAATTCACCCCTCCACTTT.

CDR3 sequence (DNA): TGTGCCAGCAGTTTACCAGGGGGCTTTACCTACAATGAGCAGTTCTTC. It codes for CASSLPGGFTYNEQFF. V is TRBV28 and J is TRBJ2-1, with 8 bases fitting TRBD1. Germline V CDR1 and CDR2: MDHEN, SYDVKM. Trimming removed 2 bases from V and 2 bases from J; junction bases left unmatched: 5. The CDR3 covers 16 residues.

The rearrangement joins TRBV6-1 to TRBJ1-5, with D perhaps TRBD1 (6 bases). There are 16 residues in the CDR3. V dropped 4 bases and J dropped 0 bases, with 13 bases sitting between them. Germline V gene sequence: CDR1 MNHNS, CDR2 SASEGT. DNA of the CDR3: TGTGCCAGCAGTGTAGGGGGGGTCGGTAGCAATCAGCCCCAGCATTTT. As protein: CASSVGGVGSNQPQHF.

This chain joins TRBV5-1 and TRBJ1-4; unclear D gene. The germline V gene has CDR1 SGHRS and CDR2 YFSETQ. This CDR3 has 15 residues. The V end was cut by 5 bases, the J end by 4 bases, with 15 bases between. The CDR3 spells CASSSSGGFNEKLFF. The CDR3 DNA reads as TGCGCCAGCAGTTCCTCCGGAGGTTTTAATGAAAAACTGTTTTTT.

This clonotype has more than one count but fewer than ten. The chain uses TRBV20-1 and TRBJ1-1, with TRBD1 identical over 7 bases. This CDR3 is built from 14 residues. J gave up 1 base and V 0 bases, and 2 bases lay outside the gene matches. CDR1 DFQATT and CDR2 SNEGSKA come from the germline V gene (reference sequence). CDR3 DNA: TGCAGTGCTAGAGAGTACAGGGGGAACACTGAAGCTTTCTTT. This translates into CSAREYRGNTEAFF.

This clonotype has only one observation. The chain combines TRBV12-3 or TRBV12-4 with TRBJ2-7, with 11 bases aligning to TRBD2. V lost 5 bases and J lost 7; bases outside the gene matches: 10. This CDR3 has 15 amino acids. The DNA for the CDR3 is TGTGCCAGCAGTCTTAGCGGGGGGGCCCGGAATGAGCAGTACTTC. It yields the protein CASSLSGGARNEQYF.

The chain uses TRBV27 and TRBJ2-7; no firm D call. There are 14 residues in the CDR3. The germline V gene has CDR1 MNHEY and CDR2 SMNVEV (reference sequence). V was clipped by 5 bases and J by 0 bases, with 11 bases between them. As DNA, the CDR3 is TGTGCCAGCAGTGTAGGTCCCATCTCCTACGAGCAGTACTTC. Amino acids: CASSVGPISYEQYF.

The rearrangement uses TRBV12-3 or TRBV12-4 and TRBJ1-1; D unclear. The V end was cut by 6 bases, the J end by 5 bases, with 7 bases between. This CDR3 spans 11 amino acids. The DNA for the CDR3 is TGTGCCAGCAGGGATACAACTGAAGCTTTCTTT. This translates into CASRDTTEAFF.

In its sample, this clonotype was seen a few times. V usage is TRBV4-3 and J usage is TRBJ2-7; tentative D call: TRBD1 (5 bases). V was trimmed by 4 bases and J by 0 bases, leaving 13 bases between them. The CDR3 loop spans 15 amino acids. Germline loops: CDR1 LGHNA, CDR2 YSLEER. CDR3: CASSRFGQSSYEQYF. As DNA, the CDR3 is TGCGCCAGCAGCCGGTTCGGACAAAGCTCCTACGAGCAGTACTTC.

This sequence joins TRBV20-1 and TRBJ1-4; 8 bases agree with TRBD1. The CDR3 runs 14 residues. Trimming cost V 0 bases and J 8 bases; bases outside gene matches: 5. Germline V gives CDR1 DFQATT, CDR2 SNEGSKA (reference sequence). CDR3 bases: TGCAGTGCTAGAGATACAGGGGGGAGGGAAAAACTGTTTTTT. It codes for CSARDTGGREKLFF.

The chain carries TRBV12-3 or TRBV12-4 and TRBJ2-2, with no clear D. This CDR3 has 14 residues. V gave up 6 bases and J gave up 5 bases, with 13 bases separating them. The CDR3 protein is CASSVASRTGELFF. CDR3 DNA: TGTGCCAGCAGCGTGGCCTCGCGTACCGGGGAGCTGTTTTTT.